The 3 T cell receptor beta chains below were found in one sample sequenced in a study of cytomegalovirus exposure and HLA in healthy donors. The PCR was carried out with 60 Vbeta primers and 13 Jbeta primers. Measured with immunoSEQ multiplex PCR; TCRdb has only the in-frame clones, and not every one. This repertoire shows some 120,000 clones, about 69% found once; its top ten account for over 1.5%. Sequences were obtained from PBMCs. These receptors were collected from a woman aged 18 to 35 in good health and CMV-seronegative.

CDR3 sequence: CASSLRGMSNQPQHF. The CDR3 coding sequence is TGCGCCAGCAGCTTGAGGGGGATGAGCAATCAGCCCCAGCATTTT. The chain uses TRBV5-1 and TRBJ1-5; D is perhaps TRBD1 (6 bases). The CDR3 extends over 15 amino acids. The V end lost 1 base, the J end lost 1 base, and 9 bases lay between the germline ends. The germline V gene has CDR1 SGHRS and CDR2 YFSETQ.

The CDR3 loop is CASSGGAGTYTDTQYF. The CDR3 DNA sequence: TGTGCCAGTAGCGGCGGAGCGGGGACTTATACAGATACGCAGTATTTT. This rearrangement joins TRBV19 to TRBJ2-3; TRBD2 matches 7 bases. The germline V gene has CDR1 LNHDA and CDR2 SQIVND (reference sequence). CDR3 size: 16 residues. Germline trimming cut 6 bases from V and 3 bases from J; bases unmatched to any gene: 12.

V usage is TRBV5-1 and J usage is TRBJ1-6, with 8 bases lining up with TRBD1. The germline V gene encodes CDR1 SGHRS and CDR2 YFSETQ. The J segment lost 9 bases and the V segment lost 4 bases, leaving 3 bases of the junction unmatched. The length of the CDR3 is 13 residues. This CDR3 reads CASSEDRVSPLHF. In DNA, the CDR3 is TGCGCCAGCAGCGAGGACAGGGTTTCACCCCTCCACTTT.